The clone carrying this TCR beta chain has more than one count but fewer than ten. Its antigen is unknown. This entry is derived from a study of beta chain features in type 1 diabetes. Whole-study results and caveats: In type 1 diabetes patients, VDJ junctions had fewer insertions; deletions at these junctions were more frequent. Using cDNA template may skew counts toward highly expressing activated cells.

Germline CDR1 and CDR2: ENHRY and SYGVKD. V lost 4 bases and J 9 bases, leaving 18 bases between the germline ends. There are 14 residues in the CDR3. Investigators reverse transcribed all isolated RNA, so they sequenced expressed TCRB transcripts. Generated by immunoSEQ multiplex PCR, the TCRdb table keeps only in-frame clones and is missing some. The table includes almost 350,000 clones, 15% to 20% detected once. The V call is TRBV10-3, the J call TRBJ2-5, with D uncertain. The sample was naive CD4+ T cells from blood. The source is a woman between 18 and 30 years old in good health. The CDR3 loop is CAISVGAENMAQYF. The CDR3 DNA sequence: TGTGCCATCAGTGTAGGAGCCGAGAATATGGCCCAGTACTTC.